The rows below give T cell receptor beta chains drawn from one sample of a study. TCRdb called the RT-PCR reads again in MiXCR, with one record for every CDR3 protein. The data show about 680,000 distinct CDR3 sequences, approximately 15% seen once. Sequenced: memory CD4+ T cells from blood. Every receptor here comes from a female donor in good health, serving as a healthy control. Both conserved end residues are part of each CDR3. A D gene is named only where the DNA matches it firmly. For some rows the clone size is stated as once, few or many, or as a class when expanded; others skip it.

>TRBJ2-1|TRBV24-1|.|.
CATSKVPYNEQFF
TGTGCCACCAGTAAAGTGCCCTACAATGAGCAGTTCTTC
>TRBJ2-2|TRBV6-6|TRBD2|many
CASSSTSGRTGELFF
TGTGCCAGCAGCTCGACTAGCGGGAGGACCGGGGAGCTGTTTTTT
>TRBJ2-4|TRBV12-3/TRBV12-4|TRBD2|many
CASSHPSGDIQYF
TGTGCCAGCAGCCACCCCAGCGGGGACATTCAGTACTTC
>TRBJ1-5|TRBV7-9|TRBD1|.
CASSLGGTGAGQPQHF
TGTGCCAGCAGCTTAGGGGGGACAGGGGCCGGTCAGCCCCAGCATTTT
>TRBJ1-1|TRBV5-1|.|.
CASSLAIFGGADTEAFF
TGCGCCAGCAGCTTGGCCATTTTTGGGGGCGCGGACACTGAAGCTTTCTTT
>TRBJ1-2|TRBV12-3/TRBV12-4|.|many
CASSFSAEGYTF
TGTGCCAGCAGTTTTTCAGCGGAAGGCTACACCTTC
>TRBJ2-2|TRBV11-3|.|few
CASSSQLGGELFF
TGTGCCAGCAGCTCCCAGTTGGGCGGGGAGCTGTTTTTT
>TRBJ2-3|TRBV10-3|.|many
CAIRDSSDTQYF
TGTGCCATCAGGGACTCGTCAGATACGCAGTATTTT
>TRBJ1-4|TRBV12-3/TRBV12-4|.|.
CASSLGLGERLFF
TGTGCCAGCAGTTTAGGGCTGGGGGAGAGACTGTTTTTT
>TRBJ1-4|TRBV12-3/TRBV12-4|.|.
CASSFLPGEKLFF
TGTGCCAGCAGTTTCCTTCCCGGAGAAAAACTGTTTTTT
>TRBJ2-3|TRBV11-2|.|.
CASSLVGHGTDTQYF
TGTGCCAGCAGCTTGGTGGGGCACGGCACAGATACGCAGTATTTT
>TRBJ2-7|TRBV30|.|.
CASTGATYEQYF
TGTGCCTCCACGGGAGCAACCTACGAGCAGTACTTC
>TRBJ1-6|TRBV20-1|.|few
CSTQGMKTYNSPLHF
TGCAGTACCCAGGGAATGAAAACCTATAATTCACCCCTCCACTTT
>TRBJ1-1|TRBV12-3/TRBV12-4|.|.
CASRDDRRDLNTEAFF
TGTGCCAGCAGGGATGACAGGAGGGACTTGAACACTGAAGCTTTCTTT
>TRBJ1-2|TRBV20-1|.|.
CSARRAPYGYTF
TGCAGTGCTCGACGGGCCCCCTATGGCTACACCTTC
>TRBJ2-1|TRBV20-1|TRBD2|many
CSARWAGENEQFF
TGCAGTGCTAGATGGGCGGGAGAGAATGAGCAGTTCTTC
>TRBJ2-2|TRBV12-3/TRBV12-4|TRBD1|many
CASSLGGGDIGELFF
TGTGCCAGCAGTTTAGGAGGGGGCGACATCGGGGAGCTGTTTTTT
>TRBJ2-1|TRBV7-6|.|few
CASSMTLVYNEQFF
TGTGCCAGCAGCATGACTTTGGTATACAATGAGCAGTTCTTC
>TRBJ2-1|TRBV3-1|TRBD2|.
CASSQDRVAGIDNEQFF
TGTGCCAGCAGCCAAGATAGGGTAGCGGGAATAGACAATGAGCAGTTCTTC
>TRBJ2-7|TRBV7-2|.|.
CASSLNQGYEQYF
TGTGCCAGCAGCTTGAACCAGGGATACGAGCAGTACTTC
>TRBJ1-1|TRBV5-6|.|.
CASSLLGGMNTEAFF
TGTGCCAGCAGCTTATTAGGGGGAATGAACACTGAAGCTTTCTTT
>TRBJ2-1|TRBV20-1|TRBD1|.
CSAGGGTGKNEQFF
TGCAGTGCTGGGGGGGGGACAGGGAAGAATGAGCAGTTCTTC